This T cell receptor beta chain is from a study of T cells in women clearing cervical HPV infection. Study-level findings and limits: CIN3+ cases had significantly higher TCR richness than controls; evenness did not differ. Controls had more TRBV6-7 (approximately 0.16%) than cases (about 0.11%).

The repertoire was sequenced with immunoSEQ multiplex PCR; TCRdb's copy has only in-frame clones and lacks some. The sample has 30,000 to 45,000 clones; the top ten hold roughly 3.5%. The CDR3 is 16 residues long. Germline V CDR1 and CDR2: MNHEY, SVGEGT. For this clone: As yet, its antigen is unknown. Coverage ceases 3 residues before the CDR3 finishes, and the germline J gene fills in the end.

The receptor was isolated from a woman aged 18 to 69 with a cervical HPV16 infection that either progressed to CIN3+ or cleared (not recorded which). The sequencing sample was made of blood buffy coat. V is TRBV6-2 or TRBV6-3 and J is TRBJ2-3, with 10 bases that match TRBD2. The CDR3 protein is CASSQRGTSDSWTQYF. The sequenced part of the CDR3 DNA is TGTGCCAGCAGTCAGCGGGGGACTAGCGACTCCTGGACG.